Here is one T cell receptor (beta chain) with its context. Method: immunoSEQ multiplex PCR; TCRdb's copy keeps in-frame clones and lacks some. Altogether 50,000 to 55,000 clones are present, around 87% being singletons, with the ten largest covering about 6.7%. Per the germline V gene, CDR1 is LNHNV and CDR2 is YYDKDF (reference sequence). The J segment lost 5 bases and the V segment lost 8 bases, leaving 11 bases of the junction unmatched. CDR3 length: 15 residues. This sample is part of a study of blood T cell repertoires in COVID-19. This clonotype was sampled from a man between 45 and 60 years old with active COVID-19. The material sequenced was peripheral blood. This chain joins TRBV15 and TRBJ2-7; 11 nucleotides line up with TRBD2. The CDR3 DNA reads as TGTGCCACCCGTAGCGGGAGGGCCGGAGTGAACGAGCAGTACTTC. Translated, it gives CATRSGRAGVNEQYF.